This passage covers 21 T cell receptor beta chains from one sample sequenced in a study of T cell changes during pregnancy in multiple sclerosis. Some clones are missing from TCRdb's copy, which holds only in-frame ones; the method was immunoSEQ multiplex PCR. The sample records roughly 29,000 clones, about 93% being singletons. The input for sequencing was CD4+ T cells from peripheral blood mononuclear cells, taken after pregnancy. The receptors stem from a female donor with multiple sclerosis, enrolled in a pregnancy study.

V is TRBV7-2 and J is TRBJ2-1, with TRBD2 matching 9 bases. The germline CDR1 and CDR2 sequences are SGHTA and FQGNSA. Trimming took 8 bases from V and 7 from J; bases not matched to a gene: 6. This CDR3 is built from 13 residues. CDR3 loop: CASLRTSENEQFF. CDR3 sequence (DNA): TGTGCCAGCCTCCGGACTAGCGAGAATGAGCAGTTCTTC. The whole variable domain, remainder taken from reference TRBV7-2 and TRBJ2-1, is GAGVSQSPSNKVTEKGKDVELRCDPISGHTALYWYRQSLGQGLEFLIYFQGNSAPDKSGLPSDRFSAERTGGSVSTLTIQRTQQEDSAVYLCASLRTSENEQFFGPGTRLTVL.

The J gene is TRBJ2-1, the V gene TRBV10-1; 10 nucleotides align to TRBD2. The CDR3 extends over 15 amino acids. CDR1 WNHNN and CDR2 SYGVQD come from the germline V gene (reference sequence). V shed 4 bases, J shed 8 bases, and the junction held 8 bases outside the gene matches. The CDR3 coding sequence is TGCGCCAGCAGTGGCATGGGGACTAGCGCCCATGAGCAGTTCTTC. Translated, it gives CASSGMGTSAHEQFF.

The chain carries TRBV25-1 and TRBJ1-1; 7 bases fit TRBD1. V trimming: 4 bases; J trimming: 7 bases; junction bases outside the gene matches: 6. This CDR3 spans 13 amino acids. Per the germline V gene, CDR1 is MGHDK and CDR2 is SYGVNS. The CDR3 here is CASSAGGSDEAFF. In nucleotides, the CDR3 is TGTGCCAGCAGTGCAGGGGGGTCGGATGAAGCTTTCTTT.

The CDR3 loop reads CASSLDPGFSEAFF. The CDR3 DNA reads TGTGCCAGCAGCTTGGACCCGGGTTTTTCTGAAGCTTTCTTT. This chain uses TRBV5-5 with TRBJ1-1; unclear D gene. In germline, CDR1 is SGHKS, CDR2 YYEKEE (reference sequence). This CDR3 has 14 amino acids. The germline V and J ends were trimmed by 0 bases and 6 bases, with 12 bases remaining between them.

This clone showed up just once. V and J are TRBV5-5 and TRBJ2-1; 10 bases line up with TRBD1. Germline values: CDR1 SGHKS, CDR2 YYEKEE (reference sequence). The CDR3 runs to 15 residues. Losses at the gene ends were 0 bases for V and 4 bases for J; bases not matched to a gene: 1. This chain's CDR3 is CASSLVGQGYNEQFF. The CDR3 DNA sequence: TGTGCCAGCAGCTTGGTGGGACAGGGGTACAATGAGCAGTTCTTC.

This clone was seen just once. V usage is TRBV7-6 and J usage is TRBJ2-3, with 10 bases identical to TRBD2. The CDR3 is made up of 19 amino acids. Germline V gives CDR1 SGHVS, CDR2 FNYEAQ. V gave up 0 bases and J gave up 0 bases; unmatched junction bases: 9. The CDR3 DNA is TGTGCCAGCAGCTTAGCGAGCAGCGGGGGGGAAACTAGCACAGATACGCAGTATTTT. This encodes CASSLASSGGETSTDTQYF. Full variable domain (missing parts from reference TRBV7-6 and TRBJ2-3): GAGVSQSPRYKVTKRGQDVALRCDPISGHVSLYWYRQALGQGPEFLTYFNYEAQQDKSGLPNDRFSAERPEGSISTLTIQRTEQRDSAMYRCASSLASSGGETSTDTQYFGPGTRLTVL.

This clone was found once. The rearrangement joins TRBV2 to TRBJ2-7; 8 bases agree with TRBD1. The CDR3 length is 13 residues. In germline, CDR1 is SNHLY, CDR2 FYNNEI. V shed 8 bases and J 1 base; nucleotides not matched to a gene: 4. DNA of the CDR3: TGTGCCAGCTTGGGGACAGGTTCCTACGAGCAGTACTTC. Translating gives CASLGTGSYEQYF.

The chain recombines TRBV7-2 with TRBJ2-1; 9 bases agree with TRBD2. There are 12 residues in the CDR3. V gave up 6 bases and J gave up 10 bases; unmatched junction bases: 4. Germline V gene sequence: CDR1 SGHTA, CDR2 FQGNSA. The CDR3 reads CASRVRGGEQFF. The CDR3 DNA sequence: TGTGCCAGCAGAGTGCGGGGGGGAGAGCAGTTCTTC.

The genes are TRBV10-3 and TRBJ1-1, with 7 positions matching TRBD1. The J segment lost 2 bases and the V segment lost 6 bases, leaving 6 bases of the junction unmatched. Germline-derived CDR1 and CDR2 are ENHRY and SYGVKD. CDR3 length: 14 amino acids. The CDR3 loop reads CAIRGTAPNTEAFF. In nucleotides, the CDR3 is TGTGCCATCAGAGGGACAGCGCCTAACACTGAAGCTTTCTTT.

This chain joins TRBV30 and TRBJ1-2, with unresolved D. Deletions cut 2 bases from V and 10 bases from J, with 11 bases between. This CDR3 contains 11 residues. Germline V gives CDR1 GTSNPN, CDR2 SVGIG (reference sequence). The CDR3 spells CAWSSLLPYTF. As DNA, the CDR3 is TGTGCCTGGAGTTCCCTATTACCCTACACCTTC.

The chain uses TRBV5-6 and TRBJ2-7, with a weak D call TRBD2 (6 bases). The length of the CDR3 is 14 residues. V lost 4 bases and J lost 0, with 11 bases in between. Germline CDR1 reads SGHDT; CDR2 reads YYEEEE. CDR3 sequence: CASSIGTSSYEQYF. CDR3 nucleotides: TGTGCCAGCAGCATCGGGACTTCCTCCTACGAGCAGTACTTC.

The genes are TRBV5-1 and TRBJ2-1; 11 nucleotides match TRBD2. Germline CDR1 SGHRS, CDR2 YFSETQ. This CDR3 contains 16 residues. The V and J ends lost 5 bases and 7 bases, in that order; junction bases with no gene match: 11. CDR3 DNA: TGCGCCAGCAGTCCCTTAGCGGGAGGGCCGTTGAATGAGCAGTTCTTC. Its protein is CASSPLAGGPLNEQFF.

This rearrangement joins TRBV2 to TRBJ2-7; 7 bases align to TRBD2. With 4 bases clipped from V and 6 bases from J, the junction kept 12 bases outside the gene matches. Per the germline V gene, CDR1 is SNHLY and CDR2 is FYNNEI. The CDR3 is made up of 15 amino acids. CDR3 in amino acids: CASSAFRWEGREQYF. CDR3 nucleotides: TGTGCCAGCAGTGCTTTTCGGTGGGAGGGACGCGAGCAGTACTTC.

The rearrangement joins TRBV18 to TRBJ1-1, with D possibly being TRBD1 (6 bases). Germline values: CDR1 KGHSH, CDR2 LQKENI. V was shortened by 0 bases and J by 1 base, with 15 bases between the two germline ends. The CDR3 totals 17 residues. The CDR3: CASSPPEGGGRNTEAFF. In nucleotides, the CDR3 is TGTGCCAGCTCACCACCGGAGGGGGGGGGCCGGAACACTGAAGCTTTCTTT.

The V and J genes are TRBV10-3 and TRBJ2-7; 7 positions agree with TRBD1. V was pared by 6 bases and J by 2 bases, with 10 bases of the junction left unmatched. Germline CDR1 is ENHRY and CDR2 is SYGVKD. CDR3 length equals 15 residues. The CDR3 sequence: CAIRETKGTAYEQYF. In DNA, the CDR3 is TGTGCCATCAGAGAGACAAAAGGGACAGCCTACGAGCAGTACTTC.

V usage is TRBV9 and J usage is TRBJ2-3; D not resolved. Germline lookup yields CDR1 SGDLS and CDR2 YYNGEE. This CDR3 contains 14 residues. V lost 0 bases, J lost 1 base, and 6 bases lay in between. DNA of the CDR3: TGTGCCAGCAGCGTAGTCCCTGGCACAGATACGCAGTATTTT. The encoded protein is CASSVVPGTDTQYF.

This clone was seen only a few times. The genes are TRBV7-6 and TRBJ1-1; D is uncertain. Germline V gene data show CDR1 as SGHVS and CDR2 as FNYEAQ. This CDR3 has 15 amino acids. Trimming took 5 bases from V and 0 from J, leaving 13 bases between them. CDR3 DNA: TGTGCCAGCAGCCACGTCCAGGAACTGAACACTGAAGCTTTCTTT. Its translation: CASSHVQELNTEAFF.

The CDR3 bases are TGTGCCAGCAGGGGGGGGCAGTCTATCCACGAGCAGTACTTC. Translating it yields CASRGGQSIHEQYF. This chain connects TRBV25-1 to TRBJ2-7; maybe TRBD2 (7 bases). This CDR3 has 14 amino acids. Trimming took 6 bases from V and 5 from J, leaving 17 bases between them. Germline CDR1 and CDR2: MGHDK and SYGVNS.

This clone was counted a single time. The rearrangement links TRBV5-1 to TRBJ2-2; weak D call: TRBD2 (6 bases). V gave up 3 bases and J gave up 2 bases, with 11 bases separating them. The CDR3 spans 15 residues. Germline V gene sequence: CDR1 SGHRS, CDR2 YFSETQ. The CDR3 region has the DNA TGCGCCAGCAGCTCGGGGGAGACCAACACCGGGGAGCTGTTTTTT. It translates to CASSSGETNTGELFF.

The chain is built from TRBV10-2 and TRBJ1-1; D is possibly TRBD1 (6 bases). The V gene's germline CDR1 is WSHSY and CDR2 SAAADI. This CDR3 region has 12 residues. Trimming pared 6 bases from V and 6 bases from J, leaving 11 bases between. CDR3 sequence reads: CASSVKGAEAFF. CDR3 nucleotide sequence: TGCGCCAGCAGCGTGAAGGGGGCTGAAGCTTTCTTT.

The chain recombines TRBV2 with TRBJ1-2; TRBD1 is a possible D gene (5 bases). From germline, CDR1 is SNHLY and CDR2 FYNNEI. The V end was cut by 4 bases, the J end by 3 bases, with 12 bases between. The CDR3 consists of 14 residues. The CDR3 here is CASSGGDLYYGYTF. The CDR3 DNA reads as TGTGCCAGCAGTGGGGGCGATCTTTACTATGGCTACACCTTC. The whole variable domain, filled in from reference TRBV2 and TRBJ1-2, reads EPEVTQTPSHQVTQMGQEVILRCVPISNHLYFYWYRQILGQKVEFLVSFYNNEISEKSEIFDDQFSVERPDGSNFTLKIRSTKLEDSAMYFCASSGGDLYYGYTFGSGTRLTVV.